This TCR beta chain was identified in a study of shared clonotypes between healthy human individuals. Study findings and constraints: The donor pool, a small one, limited the genetic and exposure-history diversity represented.

V lost 5 bases, J lost 5 bases, and 16 bases lay in between. There are 15 residues in the CDR3. From germline, CDR1 is SEHNR and CDR2 FQNEAQ (reference sequence). With regard to this clone: Its antigen is currently unknown.

The table came from immunoSEQ multiplex PCR; TCRdb's copy has only in-frame clones and leaves some out. The table records around 430,000 clones, roughly three quarters of them present only once. Sequencing was carried out using PBMCs. The receptor was isolated from a woman aged 40 to 50 in good health. Some clones in this sample may be carry-over from other donors' samples. V usage is TRBV7-9 and J usage is TRBJ1-5; possible D gene TRBD1, 5 bases. CDR3 region: CASSKQGEGDQPQHF. The CDR3, as DNA: TGTGCCAGCAGCAAGCAGGGTGAAGGGGATCAGCCCCAGCATTTT.